The sequence of this TCR beta chain was determined in a study of blood T cell repertoires in COVID-19. The CDR3 is made up of 16 amino acids. Trimming cost V 6 bases and J 1 base; bases outside gene matches: 9. Germline values: CDR1 LGHNA, CDR2 YNFKEQ. The table came from immunoSEQ multiplex PCR; TCRdb's copy has only in-frame clones and leaves some out. The sample yields 180,000 or so clones, around 87% seen once. This clone was counted a single time. Sequencing input: peripheral blood. The clonotype was recovered from a woman in her twenties or thirties with active or convalescent COVID-19. The chain recombines TRBV4-2 with TRBJ1-1; 9 bases agree with TRBD1. In DNA, the CDR3 is TGTGCCAGCAGACGGACCAGGACAGGGGCGAACACTGAAGCTTTCTTT. Amino acid sequence: CASRRTRTGANTEAFF.